This T cell receptor (beta chain) was identified in a study of graft-versus-host responses after intestinal transplantation. This CDR3 region has 13 residues. V shed 3 bases and J shed 2 bases, with 8 bases lying between them. Germline CDR1 is LNHDA and CDR2 is SQIVND (reference sequence). Sequencing was performed with immunoSEQ multiplex PCR; in TCRdb, only in-frame clones are kept and a portion is missing. Among 25,000 to 35,000 clones listed, about 85% were seen once. The receptor was derived from a human patient who received an intestinal transplant, so some T cells may come from the graft donor. This chain links TRBV19 with TRBJ2-7, with D uncertain. Sequenced here: PBMCs, sampled around 62 weeks after intestinal transplantation. CDR3 nucleotide sequence: TGTGCCAGTAGTATGACGCCCGCCTACGAGCAGTACTTC. Its protein is CASSMTPAYEQYF. Full variable domain (outside the CDR3, taken from reference TRBV19 and TRBJ2-7): DGGITQSPKYLFRKEGQNVTLSCEQNLNHDAMYWYRQDPGQGLRLIYYSQIVNDFQKGDIAEGYSVSREKKESFPLTVTSAQKNPTAFYLCASSMTPAYEQYFGPGTRLTVT.